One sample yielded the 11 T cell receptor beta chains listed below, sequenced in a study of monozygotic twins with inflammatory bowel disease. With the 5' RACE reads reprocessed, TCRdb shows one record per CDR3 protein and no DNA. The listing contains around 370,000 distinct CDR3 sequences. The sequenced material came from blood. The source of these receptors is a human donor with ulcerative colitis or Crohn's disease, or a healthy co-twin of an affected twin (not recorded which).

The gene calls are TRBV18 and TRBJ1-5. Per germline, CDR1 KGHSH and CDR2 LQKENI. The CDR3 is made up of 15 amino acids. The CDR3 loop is CASSPGFGVGQPQHF.

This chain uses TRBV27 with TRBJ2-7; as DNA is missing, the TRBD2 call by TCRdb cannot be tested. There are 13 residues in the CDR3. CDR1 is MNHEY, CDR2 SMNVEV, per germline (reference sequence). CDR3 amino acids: CASRAGGAYEQYF.

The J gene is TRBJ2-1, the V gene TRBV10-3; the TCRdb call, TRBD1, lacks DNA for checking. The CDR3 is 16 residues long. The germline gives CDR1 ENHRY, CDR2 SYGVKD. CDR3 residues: CATTGGPESSYNEQFF.

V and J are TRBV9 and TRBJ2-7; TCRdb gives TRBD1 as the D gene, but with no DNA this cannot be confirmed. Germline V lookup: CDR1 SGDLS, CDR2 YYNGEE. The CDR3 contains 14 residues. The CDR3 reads CASSVGGGPYEQYF.

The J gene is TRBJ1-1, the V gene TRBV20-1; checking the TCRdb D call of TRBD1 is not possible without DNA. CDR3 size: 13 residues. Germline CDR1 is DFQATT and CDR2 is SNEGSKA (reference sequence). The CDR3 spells CSARRGEITEAFF.

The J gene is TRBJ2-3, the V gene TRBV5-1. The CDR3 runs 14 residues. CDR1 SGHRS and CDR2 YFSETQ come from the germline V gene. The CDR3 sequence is CASSLVGNADTQYF.

The CDR3 reads CASSLGRRGNTEAFF. The chain links TRBV7-6 to TRBJ1-1. The CDR3 runs to 15 residues. Germline lookup yields CDR1 SGHVS and CDR2 FNYEAQ. Looking up the rest from reference TRBV7-6 and TRBJ1-1 gives the full variable domain: GAGVSQSPRYKVTKRGQDVALRCDPISGHVSLYWYRQALGQGPEFLTYFNYEAQQDKSGLPNDRFSAERPEGSISTLTIQRTEQRDSAMYRCASSLGRRGNTEAFFGQGTRLTVV.

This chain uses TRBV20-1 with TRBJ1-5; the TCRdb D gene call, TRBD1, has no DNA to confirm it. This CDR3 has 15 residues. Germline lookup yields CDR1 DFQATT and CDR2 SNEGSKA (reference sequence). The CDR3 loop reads CSARPNTGGGQPQHF.

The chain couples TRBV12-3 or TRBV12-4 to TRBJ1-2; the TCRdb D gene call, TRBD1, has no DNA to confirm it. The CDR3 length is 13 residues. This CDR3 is CASNPRTAVGYTF.

Here the CDR3 reads CATSRVSDEQFF. The chain recombines TRBV15 with TRBJ2-1. Germline loops: CDR1 LNHNV, CDR2 YYDKDF (reference sequence). CDR3 length: 12 residues.

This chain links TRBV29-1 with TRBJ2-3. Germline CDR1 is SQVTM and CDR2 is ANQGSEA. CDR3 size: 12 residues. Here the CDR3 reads CSVEYSTDTQYF.